Shown below are 29 T cell receptor beta chains from a single sample sequenced in a study of early T cells in non-severe SARS-CoV-2 infection. MiXCR, applied by TCRdb to the 5' RACE reads, yields one record per CDR3 protein. The sample shows some 46,000 distinct CDR3 sequences, around 6.1% of them seen only once. The material sequenced was whole blood. The receptors here all came from an adult who was a healthcare worker with PCR-confirmed SARS-CoV-2 infection or an uninfected control (not recorded which).

This clonotype was counted only a few times. The chain links TRBV6-5 to TRBJ2-5; 10 positions agree with TRBD1. The CDR3 sequence is 16 residues long. V shed 6 bases, J shed 7 bases, and the junction held 14 bases outside the gene matches. In germline, CDR1 is MNHEY, CDR2 SVGAGI. The CDR3: CASRISTGTGERTQYF. The CDR3 DNA sequence: TGTGCCAGCAGAATATCCACCGGGACAGGGGAGCGGACCCAGTACTTC.

The rearrangement links TRBV12-3 or TRBV12-4 to TRBJ1-4; D is undetermined. The V end lost 3 bases, the J end lost 7 bases, and 6 bases lay between the germline ends. There are 12 residues in the CDR3. The CDR3 DNA is TGTGCCAGCAGTTTGGATAGTGAAAAACTGTTTTTT. Its translation is CASSLDSEKLFF.

This clonotype was observed a handful of times. This chain joins TRBV7-2 and TRBJ1-5; tentative D call: TRBD1 (5 bases). With 2 bases removed from V and 6 bases from J, the gap between germline ends came to 8 bases. Germline values: CDR1 SGHTA, CDR2 FQGNSA. The CDR3 has 13 residues. The CDR3 region is CASSLRGGQPQHF. CDR3 DNA: TGTGCCAGCAGCTTAAGGGGAGGTCAGCCCCAGCATTTT.

This chain links TRBV3-1 with TRBJ2-7; the match to TRBD1 covers 7 bases. V shed 8 bases, J shed 7 bases, and the junction held 8 bases outside the gene matches. The germline V gene encodes CDR1 LGHDT and CDR2 YNNKEL (reference sequence). This CDR3 is built from 12 residues. Here the CDR3 reads CASQGQPKEQYF. CDR3 sequence (DNA): TGTGCCAGCCAGGGACAGCCCAAGGAGCAGTACTTC.

Ten or more counts support this clonotype. The genes are TRBV5-4 and TRBJ2-1; the match to TRBD2 covers 8 bases. Germline CDR1 and CDR2: SGHNT and YYREEE (reference sequence). Trimming took 3 bases from V and 3 from J; bases not matched to a gene: 11. The CDR3 is made up of 17 amino acids. CDR3 DNA: TGTGCCAGCAGCTCCTACTTTATGCGGGGGGACTACAATGAGCAGTTCTTC. Amino acids: CASSSYFMRGDYNEQFF.

This clonotype occurred many times. In DNA, the CDR3 is TGTGCCAGCAGGGAGAAGGACAGGGGCTGGAGGCCCCAGCATTTT. It codes for CASREKDRGWRPQHF. This chain uses TRBV28 with TRBJ1-5; 9 nucleotides align to TRBD1. Germline V gives CDR1 MDHEN, CDR2 SYDVKM. The CDR3 length is 15 residues. Germline trimming cut 6 bases from V and 9 bases from J; bases unmatched to any gene: 12.

This clonotype has a count of ten or more. The rearrangement uses TRBV29-1 and TRBJ2-7, with 9 bases fitting TRBD1. Germline V gives CDR1 SQVTM, CDR2 ANQGSEA. CDR3 length: 13 residues. Unmatched junction bases numbered 7, after V lost 7 bases and J lost 3 bases. CDR3 sequence reads: CSGETDRGYEQYF. In DNA, the CDR3 is TGCAGCGGTGAGACGGACAGGGGCTACGAGCAGTACTTC.

This clonotype was found many times. J is TRBJ1-5 and V is TRBV20-1; 7 nucleotides match TRBD1. The CDR3 has 15 residues. Germline CDR1 and CDR2: DFQATT and SNEGSKA (reference sequence). The CDR3 protein is CSASPGQSFNQPQHF. The CDR3 DNA is TGCAGCGCATCTCCGGGACAGAGCTTCAATCAGCCCCAGCATTTT.

The CDR3 DNA reads as TGTGCCAGCAGCTCGGTGACTAGCGGGGGGCAAGAGACCCAGTACTTC. The encoded protein is CASSSVTSGGQETQYF. V usage is TRBV5-6 and J usage is TRBJ2-5; 13 bases align to TRBD2. This CDR3 region has 16 residues. Trimming removed 3 bases from V and 2 bases from J; junction bases left unmatched: 4. The germline V gene has CDR1 SGHDT and CDR2 YYEEEE.

The rearrangement links TRBV5-1 to TRBJ1-2; 7 bases agree with TRBD1. Germline CDR1 is SGHRS and CDR2 is YFSETQ. The CDR3 sequence is 14 residues long. J lost 4 bases, V lost 4 bases, and 7 bases had no gene match. Here the CDR3 reads CASSLGQTSYGYTF. The CDR3 DNA reads TGCGCCAGCAGCCTGGGACAGACGTCCTATGGCTACACCTTC.

Ten or more counts support this clonotype. This chain links TRBV4-1 with TRBJ1-1, with D unclear. Looked up from germline, CDR1 is MGHRA and CDR2 is YSYEKL. The CDR3 totals 14 residues. Trimming cost V 1 base and J 4 bases, with 10 bases left between them. DNA of the CDR3: TGCGCCAGCAGCCAAGCGGCACGGAGCACTGAAGCTTTCTTT. Protein: CASSQAARSTEAFF.

This clonotype was recorded at least ten times. V usage is TRBV5-5 and J usage is TRBJ2-3; 8 positions match TRBD2. CDR3 size: 16 residues. CDR1 is SGHKS and CDR2 is YYEKEE in the germline V gene (reference sequence). V lost 4 bases, J lost 2 bases, and 9 bases stayed unmatched. CDR3 nucleotide sequence: TGTGCCAGCAGCCCGAGATTAGCGGGGTACACAGATACGCAGTATTTT. Encoded protein: CASSPRLAGYTDTQYF.

Many counts were recorded for this clonotype. The chain has TRBV7-9 and TRBJ1-6; D gene ambiguous. The CDR3 length is 14 residues. V was pared by 3 bases and J by 1 base, with 4 bases between. Germline V gene sequence: CDR1 SEHNR, CDR2 FQNEAQ (reference sequence). CDR3 DNA: TGTGCCAGCAGCTTGGGTTCCTATAATTCACCCCTCCACTTT. Encoded protein: CASSLGSYNSPLHF.

The rearrangement joins TRBV12-3 or TRBV12-4 to TRBJ2-7, with 8 bases matching TRBD2. V was clipped by 7 bases and J by 5 bases; unmatched bases: 10. This CDR3 has 14 amino acids. CDR3 residues: CASNFGGGGHEQYF. The CDR3 bases are TGTGCCAGCAATTTCGGGGGGGGCGGCCACGAGCAGTACTTC.

The chain is built from TRBV24-1 and TRBJ2-1; TRBD2 matches at 12 bases. Germline-derived CDR1 and CDR2 are KGHDR and SFDVKD. Losses at the gene ends were 6 bases for V and 0 bases for J; bases not matched to a gene: 11. This CDR3 is built from 19 residues. CDR3 in amino acids: CATSLRLAGAKSSYNEQFF. The CDR3 coding sequence is TGTGCCACCAGTCTTAGACTAGCGGGGGCCAAAAGCTCCTACAATGAGCAGTTCTTC.

This clonotype was detected ten times or more. The chain recombines TRBV7-9 with TRBJ1-4, with D possibly matching TRBD1 (5 bases). The V and J ends lost 3 bases and 10 bases respectively, with 9 bases between them. CDR1 is SEHNR, CDR2 FQNEAQ, per germline (reference sequence). The CDR3 runs to 12 residues. CDR3 region: CASSFPQGKLFF. The CDR3 bases are TGTGCCAGCAGCTTCCCTCAGGGAAAACTGTTTTTT.

This clonotype was counted at least ten times. The gene calls are TRBV11-2 and TRBJ1-1; D not resolved. The CDR3 is made up of 14 amino acids. Germline V gene lookup returns CDR1 SGHAT and CDR2 FQNNGV. Trimming stripped 5 bases from V and 4 bases from J, with 14 bases between. DNA for the CDR3: TGTGCCAGCAGCCCCTGGGGTAGATCCACTGAAGCTTTCTTT. Translation: CASSPWGRSTEAFF.

Ten or more counts support this clonotype. This CDR3 is CSAGGPKAGEQYF. The DNA for the CDR3 is TGCAGTGCTGGCGGCCCCAAAGCTGGAGAGCAGTACTTC. This chain connects TRBV20-1 to TRBJ2-7; no definite D call. V lost 5 bases and J lost 7, with 18 bases in between. Germline V CDR1 and CDR2: DFQATT, SNEGSKA (reference sequence). The CDR3 length is 13 residues.

In DNA, the CDR3 is TGTGCCAGCAGCTTAGAGGTGGTGGAGACCCAGTACTTC. Translated: CASSLEVVETQYF. The gene calls are TRBV7-9 and TRBJ2-5; D ambiguous. Trimming removed 1 base from V and 5 bases from J, with 8 bases in between. The CDR3 is 13 residues long. Germline loops: CDR1 SEHNR, CDR2 FQNEAQ (reference sequence).

At least ten counts were recorded for this clonotype. The rearrangement links TRBV29-1 to TRBJ2-1; no definite D call. CDR1 SQVTM and CDR2 ANQGSEA come from the germline V gene. The CDR3 loop spans 13 amino acids. V lost 1 base and J 4 bases, leaving 8 bases between the germline ends. CDR3 region: CSVEAQNYNEQFF. DNA of the CDR3: TGCAGCGTTGAAGCACAAAATTACAATGAGCAGTTCTTC.

This clonotype was counted between two and nine times. The chain couples TRBV6-1 to TRBJ1-2; D ambiguous. Germline lookup yields CDR1 MNHNS and CDR2 SASEGT. This CDR3 is 13 amino acids long. Trimming left V 2 bases short and J 7 bases short, with 11 bases between. CDR3 DNA sequence: TGTGCCAGCAGTGAAACCTGGAATCGTGGCTACACCTTC. Translation gives CASSETWNRGYTF.

This clonotype is medium-sized by share. V usage is TRBV5-1 and J usage is TRBJ2-1; 10 nucleotides line up with TRBD2. CDR1 SGHRS and CDR2 YFSETQ come from the germline V gene. The CDR3 sequence is 17 residues long. V lost 1 base, J lost 4 bases, and 8 bases stayed unmatched. The CDR3 DNA is TGCGCCAGCAGCTTGTCCCCATTAGCGGGGGGATACAATGAGCAGTTCTTC. This translates into CASSLSPLAGGYNEQFF.

This clonotype has just a few counts. The chain joins TRBV18 to TRBJ2-3; 15 nucleotides align to TRBD2. V was pared by 0 bases and J by 5 bases, with 6 bases of the junction left unmatched. Germline CDR1 and CDR2: KGHSH and LQKENI. The CDR3 sequence is 18 residues long. The CDR3: CASSPPGLAGGRGDTQYF. CDR3 nucleotide sequence: TGTGCCAGCTCACCACCCGGACTAGCGGGGGGGCGTGGAGATACGCAGTATTTT. The variable domain in full, completed from reference TRBV18 and TRBJ2-3, reads NAGVMQNPRHLVRRRGQEARLRCSPMKGHSHVYWYRQLPEEGLKFMVYLQKENIIDESGMPKERFSAEFPKEGPSILRIQQVVRGDSAAYFCASSPPGLAGGRGDTQYFGPGTRLTVL.

The V and J genes are TRBV5-4 and TRBJ2-3, with a tentative D call TRBD1 (7 bases). The CDR3 consists of 16 residues. Germline CDR1 and CDR2: SGHNT and YYREEE (reference sequence). V was pared by 4 bases and J by 12 bases, with 27 bases between. DNA for the CDR3: TGTGCCAGCAGCCGGAACTTTCAGGGGGGCGACGAGTTACAGTATTTT. Its protein product is CASSRNFQGGDELQYF.

This clonotype appeared many times. This sequence joins TRBV7-9 and TRBJ1-4; 8 bases fit TRBD1. The length of the CDR3 is 15 residues. Trimming cost V 0 bases and J 6 bases; bases outside gene matches: 3. The germline gives CDR1 SEHNR, CDR2 FQNEAQ (reference sequence). This CDR3 reads CASSLAGRGHEKLFF. The CDR3 DNA sequence: TGTGCCAGCAGCTTAGCGGGCAGGGGGCATGAAAAACTGTTTTTT.

The table lists this clonotype with a few counts. The gene calls are TRBV27 and TRBJ2-7, with TRBD1 as a possible D gene (6 bases). Germline lookup yields CDR1 MNHEY and CDR2 SMNVEV (reference sequence). V lost 5 bases and J lost 6, with 14 bases in between. The CDR3 has 13 residues. This CDR3 reads CASSISQGSEQYF. The CDR3 nucleotides are TGTGCCAGCAGTATCTCTCAGGGGAGCGAGCAGTACTTC.

This clonotype was seen ten or more times. V gene TRBV11-2 combines with J gene TRBJ1-1, with D possibly being TRBD1 (5 bases). Germline V CDR1 and CDR2: SGHAT, FQNNGV. This CDR3 has 12 amino acids. The V end lost 6 bases, the J end lost 4 bases, and 9 bases lay between the germline ends. CDR3 sequence (DNA): TGTGCCAGCAGTCTAGGGGTCACTGAAGCTTTCTTT. Its protein is CASSLGVTEAFF.

This clonotype was recorded once. This CDR3 reads CSVVGAGTDTQYF. CDR3 nucleotide sequence: TGCAGCGTTGTAGGGGCTGGCACAGATACGCAGTATTTT. V usage is TRBV29-1 and J usage is TRBJ2-3; D is perhaps TRBD1 (5 bases). V gave up 4 bases and J gave up 1 base, with 9 bases separating them. The CDR3 sequence is 13 residues long. The V gene's germline CDR1 is SQVTM and CDR2 ANQGSEA.

The table lists this clonotype with many counts. The chain employs TRBV15 and TRBJ2-1; a weak D match, TRBD1 (6 bases). This CDR3 has 15 residues. From germline, CDR1 is LNHNV and CDR2 YYDKDF (reference sequence). V dropped 6 bases and J dropped 6 bases, with 18 bases sitting between them. This CDR3 reads CATRLPGGPGNEQFF. CDR3 nucleotide sequence: TGTGCCACCAGACTTCCTGGGGGCCCTGGCAATGAGCAGTTCTTC.